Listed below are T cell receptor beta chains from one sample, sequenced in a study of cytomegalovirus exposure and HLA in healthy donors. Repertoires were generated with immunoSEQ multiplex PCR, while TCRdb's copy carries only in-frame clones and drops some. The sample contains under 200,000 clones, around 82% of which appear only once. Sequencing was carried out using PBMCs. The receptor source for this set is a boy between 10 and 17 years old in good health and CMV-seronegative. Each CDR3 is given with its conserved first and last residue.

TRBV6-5,CASSSSLRELFF
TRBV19,CASSMQGDSETQYF
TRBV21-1,CASSLAGGEKLFF
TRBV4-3,CASSQETSPSPYEQYF
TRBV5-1,CASSLRDLGNEQFF
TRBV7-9,CASSGRQYNEQFF
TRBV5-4,CASSFGQAHTDTQYF
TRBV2,CASSEGLGGRQPQHF
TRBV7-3,CASSLGGDFYEQYF
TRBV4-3,CASSPDNTNYGYTF
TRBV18,CASSPKKLTGTGTIQPQHF
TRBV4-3,CASSQDVRDYEQYF
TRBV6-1,CASSEAGALSQPQHF
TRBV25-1,CASSEGLRGMFF
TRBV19,CASSGQVGQPQHF
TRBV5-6,CASSVPDRDSYEQYF
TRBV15,CATSGPPGTVPYGYTF
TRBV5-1,CASSPAGRGAVNEQFF
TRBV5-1,CASSSSDEKLFF
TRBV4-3,CASSQEGQDYNEQFF
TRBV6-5,CASSTGQILEKLFF
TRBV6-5,CASSIAGTDYEQYF
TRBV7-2,CASSLRRGTEAFF
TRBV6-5,CASRRGSSYNSPLHF
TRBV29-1,CSVMTDRGQEKLFF
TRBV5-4,CASSPGLSNYGYTF